These 14 T cell receptor beta chains were sequenced from one sample in a study of radiotherapy plus CTLA-4 blockade in lung cancer. Clones were read by immunoSEQ multiplex PCR, and TCRdb kept only the in-frame ones, dropping some. The repertoire has some 38,000 clones, over 65% of them found once; the top ten carry around 9%. The sequencing here drew on peripheral blood, taken from a patient treated with radiotherapy plus ipilimumab. The receptors here all came from a human donor with non-small cell lung cancer who had stable disease on radiotherapy plus ipilimumab.

V is TRBV25-1 and J is TRBJ2-1; TRBD1 agrees at 7 bases. V shed 4 bases and J 1 base; nucleotides not matched to a gene: 1. The CDR3 is made up of 14 amino acids. The germline CDR1 and CDR2 sequences are MGHDK and SYGVNS. This CDR3 is CASSVQGSYNEQFF. The CDR3, as DNA: TGTGCCAGCAGTGTACAGGGGTCCTACAATGAGCAGTTCTTC.

The gene calls are TRBV7-9 and TRBJ2-5, with 9 bases that match TRBD2. The CDR3 spans 14 residues. After removal of 6 bases from V and 4 bases from J, the junction contained 6 bases not matched to a gene. Germline V gene lookup returns CDR1 SEHNR and CDR2 FQNEAQ (reference sequence). This CDR3 reads CASSSYSGGETQYF. The CDR3 DNA is TGTGCCAGCAGTTCTTATAGCGGGGGAGAGACCCAGTACTTC.

CDR3: CASSEGIRDQPQHF. CDR3 in DNA: TGTGCCAGCAGTGAAGGAATTAGAGATCAGCCCCAGCATTTT. The chain couples TRBV6-1 to TRBJ1-5; no clear D. The CDR3 is 14 amino acids. V lost 1 base to trimming and J lost 5 bases, with 9 bases between them. Germline CDR1 reads MNHNS; CDR2 reads SASEGT.

About this clone: Other nucleotide sequences in the sample specify the same CDR3. The genes are TRBV10-3 and TRBJ1-4, with 9 bases that match TRBD1. The junction had 15 bases not matched to a gene; V was cut back by 2 bases and J by 8 bases. Germline V gives CDR1 ENHRY, CDR2 SYGVKD. The CDR3 length is 18 residues. The CDR3 DNA sequence: TGTGCCATCAGTGAGAGTAAAGGACAGGGGCCAGATGGCGAAAAACTGTTTTTT. Translation: CAISESKGQGPDGEKLFF.

The chain uses TRBV7-9 and TRBJ1-1, with D hard to call. Trimming removed 3 bases at V and 1 base at J, with 12 bases between. There are 15 residues in the CDR3. The germline CDR1 and CDR2 sequences are SEHNR and FQNEAQ (reference sequence). CDR3 loop: CASSFAGGPNTEAFF. For the CDR3, the DNA is TGTGCCAGCAGCTTCGCCGGTGGGCCGAACACTGAAGCTTTCTTT.

This sequence joins TRBV7-8 and TRBJ2-1; unclear D gene. V was shortened by 1 base and J by 2 bases, with 9 bases between the two germline ends. This CDR3 has 15 amino acids. The germline V gene encodes CDR1 SGHVS and CDR2 FQNEAQ. The CDR3 coding sequence is TGTGCCAGCAGCTTAGAATCCGGAACCTACAATGAGCAGTTCTTC. It codes for CASSLESGTYNEQFF. Full variable domain (outside the CDR3, taken from reference TRBV7-8 and TRBJ2-1): GAGVSQSPRYKVAKRGQDVALRCDPISGHVSLFWYQQALGQGPEFLTYFQNEAQLDKSGLPSDRFFAERPEGSVSTLKIQRTQQEDSAVYLCASSLESGTYNEQFFGPGTRLTVL.

V usage is TRBV9 and J usage is TRBJ2-5, with a tentative D call TRBD2 (6 bases). Trimming removed 0 bases at V and 7 bases at J, with 13 bases between. There are 14 residues in the CDR3. Per the germline V gene, CDR1 is SGDLS and CDR2 is YYNGEE. DNA of the CDR3: TGTGCCAGCAGCGTAGGACATAACGGGGGGACCCAGTACTTC. This codes for CASSVGHNGGTQYF.

The rearrangement joins TRBV6-5 to TRBJ1-1; 10 bases line up with TRBD1. CDR1 and CDR2 (germline): MNHEY, SVGAGI. The CDR3 is made up of 14 amino acids. Unmatched junction bases numbered 5, after V lost 7 bases and J lost 3 bases. The CDR3 loop reads CASTHGQGDTEAFF. CDR3 DNA: TGTGCCAGCACCCACGGACAGGGGGACACTGAAGCTTTCTTT.

This clone showed up just a few times. The V and J genes are TRBV19 and TRBJ2-7, with 8 bases matching TRBD2. V dropped 3 bases and J dropped 5; count of bases not matched to a gene: 6. In germline, CDR1 is LNHDA, CDR2 SQIVND (reference sequence). The CDR3 runs 14 residues. CDR3 sequence (DNA): TGTGCCAGTAGTATTACGGGGGGGCAGAACGAGCAGTACTTC. This sequence encodes CASSITGGQNEQYF.

The chain has TRBV5-1 and TRBJ2-3; D may be TRBD2 (6 bases). The germline V gene encodes CDR1 SGHRS and CDR2 YFSETQ. The CDR3 sequence is 12 residues long. With 4 bases removed from V and 6 bases from J, the gap between germline ends came to 9 bases. In DNA, the CDR3 is TGCGCCAGCAGCGGAGGGGTGGATACGCAGTATTTT. This gives the protein CASSGGVDTQYF.

The V call is TRBV5-1, the J call TRBJ1-4, with D perhaps TRBD1 (6 bases). The CDR3 loop spans 15 amino acids. The germline CDR1 and CDR2 sequences are SGHRS and YFSETQ. Trimming removed 4 bases from V and 3 bases from J, with 13 bases in between. Here the CDR3 DNA reads TGCGCCAGCAGCACAGCACAGGGATCTAATGAAAAACTGTTTTTT. This gives the protein CASSTAQGSNEKLFF. Looking up the rest from reference TRBV5-1 and TRBJ1-4 gives the full variable domain: KAGVTQTPRYLIKTRGQQVTLSCSPISGHRSVSWYQQTPGQGLQFLFEYFSETQRNKGNFPGRFSGRQFSNSRSEMNVSTLELGDSALYLCASSTAQGSNEKLFFGSGTQLSVL.

This chain uses TRBV7-9 with TRBJ2-2; D might be TRBD2 (5 bases). Germline CDR1 SEHNR, CDR2 FQNEAQ (reference sequence). V was trimmed by 3 bases and J by 4 bases, leaving 12 bases between them. CDR3 length: 15 residues. CDR3 amino acids: CASSLRELATGELFF. DNA for the CDR3: TGTGCCAGCAGCTTGAGGGAGTTGGCCACCGGGGAGCTGTTTTTT.

This clone showed up just a few times. This chain joins TRBV27 and TRBJ1-2, with D maybe TRBD1 (6 bases). Deletions cut 5 bases from V and 3 bases from J, with 13 bases between. The CDR3 length is 14 residues. The V gene's germline CDR1 is MNHEY and CDR2 SMNVEV (reference sequence). The CDR3 here is CASSEGAGDYGYTF. The CDR3 DNA follows: TGTGCCAGCAGTGAAGGGGCAGGGGACTATGGCTACACCTTC.

This clone was seen more than once but under ten times. The chain has TRBV14 and TRBJ2-3; D ambiguous. CDR3 length: 13 residues. Germline assignment: CDR1 SGHDN and CDR2 FVKESK. Trimming removed 1 base at V and 4 bases at J, with 6 bases between. The CDR3 spells CASSQGLSDTQYF. The CDR3 region has the DNA TGTGCCAGCAGCCAAGGTCTATCAGATACGCAGTATTTT.